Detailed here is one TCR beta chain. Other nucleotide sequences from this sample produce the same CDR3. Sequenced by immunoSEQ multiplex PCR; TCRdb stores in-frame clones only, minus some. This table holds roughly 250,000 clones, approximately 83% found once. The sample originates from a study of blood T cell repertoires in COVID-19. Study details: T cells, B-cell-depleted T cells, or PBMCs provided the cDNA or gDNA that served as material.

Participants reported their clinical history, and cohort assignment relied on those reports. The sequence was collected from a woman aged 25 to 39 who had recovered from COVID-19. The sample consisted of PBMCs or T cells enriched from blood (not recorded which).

The CDR3 region is CASRAGTNYGYTF. CDR3 in DNA: TGCGCCAGCAGAGCCGGGACTAACTATGGCTACACCTTC. The J gene is TRBJ1-2, the V gene TRBV5-1; D remains ambiguous. V lost 5 bases to trimming and J lost 0 bases, with 8 bases between them. The CDR3 is 13 amino acids. The germline V gene encodes CDR1 SGHRS and CDR2 YFSETQ.